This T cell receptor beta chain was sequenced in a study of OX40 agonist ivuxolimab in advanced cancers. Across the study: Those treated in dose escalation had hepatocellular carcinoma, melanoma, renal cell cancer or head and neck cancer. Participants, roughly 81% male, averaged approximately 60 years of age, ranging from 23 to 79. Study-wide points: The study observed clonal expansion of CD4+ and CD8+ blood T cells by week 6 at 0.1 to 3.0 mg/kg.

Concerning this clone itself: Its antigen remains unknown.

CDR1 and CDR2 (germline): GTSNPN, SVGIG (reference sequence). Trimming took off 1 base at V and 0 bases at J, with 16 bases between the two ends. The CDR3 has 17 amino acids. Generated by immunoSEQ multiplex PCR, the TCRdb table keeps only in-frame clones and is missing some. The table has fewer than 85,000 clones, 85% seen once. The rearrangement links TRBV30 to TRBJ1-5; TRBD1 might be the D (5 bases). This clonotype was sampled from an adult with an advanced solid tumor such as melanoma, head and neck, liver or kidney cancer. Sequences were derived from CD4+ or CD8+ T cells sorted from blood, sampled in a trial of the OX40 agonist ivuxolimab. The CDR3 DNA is TGTGCCTGGAGTGGGTCAAGGGGAATATCTAGCAATCAGCCCCAGCATTTT. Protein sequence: CAWSGSRGISSNQPQHF. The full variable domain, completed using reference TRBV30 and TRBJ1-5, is SQTIHQWPATLVQPVGSPLSLECTVEGTSNPNLYWYRQAAGRGLQLLFYSVGIGQISSEVPQNLSASRPQDRQFILSSKKLLLSDSGFYLCAWSGSRGISSNQPQHFGDGTRLSIL.